The clone carrying this T cell receptor beta chain was observed at least ten times. Antigen: not known. The data were taken from a study of Graves' ophthalmopathy and Graves' hyperthyroidism. The study, taken as a whole, reports: Blood contained most expanded thyroid clonotypes exceeding 0.001 frequency.

Trimming cost V 0 bases and J 3 bases, with 12 bases left between them. CDR3 length: 14 amino acids. Germline CDR1 is DFQATT and CDR2 is SNEGSKA (reference sequence). The study amplified TCR beta CDR3 regions using RNA transcripts. The first round was an RT-PCR with HTBI primers, and the second round was a multiplex PCR. TCRdb ran MiXCR on the multiplex PCR reads and lists one entry per CDR3 protein. The data hold more than 1,000,000 distinct CDR3 sequences, with roughly 35% observed a single time. Sequences were obtained from peripheral blood or thyroid tissue (not recorded which). The receptor was derived from an adult man with Graves' hyperthyroidism. The chain has TRBV20-1 and TRBJ2-7; tentative D call: TRBD2 (6 bases). DNA of the CDR3: TGCAGTGCTAGAGAGGGGGGAAGGATCTACGAGCAGTACTTC. As protein: CSAREGGRIYEQYF.